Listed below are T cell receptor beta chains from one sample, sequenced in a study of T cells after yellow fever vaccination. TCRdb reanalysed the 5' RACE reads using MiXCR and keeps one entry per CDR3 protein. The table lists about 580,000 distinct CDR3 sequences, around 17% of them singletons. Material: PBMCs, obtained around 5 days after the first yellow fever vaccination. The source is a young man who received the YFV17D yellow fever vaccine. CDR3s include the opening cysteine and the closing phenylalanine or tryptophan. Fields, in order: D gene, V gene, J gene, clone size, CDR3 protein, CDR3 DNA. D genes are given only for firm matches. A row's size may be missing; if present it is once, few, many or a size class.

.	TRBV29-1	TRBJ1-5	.	CSVVVSGNQPQHF	TGCAGCGTTGTAGTGTCAGGCAATCAGCCCCAGCATTTT
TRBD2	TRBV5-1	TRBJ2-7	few	CASSMSGSSYEQYF	TGCGCCAGCAGCATGAGCGGGAGCTCCTACGAGCAGTACTTC
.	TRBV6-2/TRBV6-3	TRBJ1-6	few	CASSRDENSPLHF	TGTGCCAGCAGCCGGGACGAAAATTCACCCCTCCACTTT
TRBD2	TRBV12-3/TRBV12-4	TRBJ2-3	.	CASSWVSGGPSTDTQYF	TGTGCCAGCAGTTGGGTTAGCGGGGGCCCTAGCACAGATACGCAGTATTTT
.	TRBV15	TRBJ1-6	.	CATSLQGQSNSPLHF	TGTGCCACCAGCTTACAAGGACAGAGTAATTCACCCCTCCACTTT
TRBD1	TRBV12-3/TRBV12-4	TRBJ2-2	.	CASSPTEGRGLNTGELFF	TGTGCCAGCAGCCCTACGGAGGGCAGGGGGCTAAACACCGGGGAGCTGTTTTTT
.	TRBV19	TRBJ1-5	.	CASSMGGAFYQPQHF	TGTGCCAGTAGTATGGGGGGTGCTTTTTATCAGCCCCAGCATTTT
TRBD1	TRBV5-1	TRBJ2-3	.	CASSPGQGRGTDTQYF	TGCGCCAGCAGCCCCGGACAGGGGCGGGGGACAGATACGCAGTATTTT
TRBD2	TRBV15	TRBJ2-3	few	CATESGGFGDTQYF	TGTGCCACCGAGAGCGGGGGGTTTGGAGATACGCAGTATTTT
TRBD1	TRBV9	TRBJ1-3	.	CASSVATGPRDSGNTIYF	TGTGCCAGCAGCGTAGCGACAGGGCCTAGGGACTCTGGAAACACCATATATTTT
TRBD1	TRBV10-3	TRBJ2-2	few	CAIKRTGVTGELFF	TGTGCCATCAAAAGGACAGGGGTGACCGGGGAGCTGTTTTTT
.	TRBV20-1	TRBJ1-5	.	CSARHAQGEGQPQHF	TGCAGTGCTAGGCACGCACAGGGTGAGGGCCAGCCCCAGCATTTT
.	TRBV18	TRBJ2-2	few	CASSPAQARTGELFF	TGTGCCAGCTCACCTGCCCAGGCCCGAACCGGGGAGCTGTTTTTT
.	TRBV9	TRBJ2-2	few	CASSVAGSGVGGELFF	TGTGCCAGCAGCGTAGCTGGGTCGGGGGTCGGCGGGGAGCTGTTTTTT
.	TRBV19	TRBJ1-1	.	CASSINGRDGTEAFF	TGTGCCAGTAGTATAAATGGAAGGGACGGCACTGAAGCTTTCTTT
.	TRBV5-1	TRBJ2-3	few	CASSLYWGDTQYF	TGCGCCAGCAGCTTGTACTGGGGAGATACGCAGTATTTT
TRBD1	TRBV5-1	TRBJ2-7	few	CASSPDRGSNEQYF	TGCGCCAGCAGCCCGGACAGGGGTTCGAACGAGCAGTACTTC
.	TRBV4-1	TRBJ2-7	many	CASSQGSNSYEQYF	TGCGCCAGCAGCCAAGGATCGAATTCCTACGAGCAGTACTTC
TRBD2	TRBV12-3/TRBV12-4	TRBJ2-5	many	CASTLAGGETQYF	TGTGCCAGCACCTTAGCGGGAGGAGAGACCCAGTACTTC
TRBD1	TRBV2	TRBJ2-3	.	CASSVGTATDTQYF	TGTGCCAGCAGTGTGGGGACAGCTACAGATACGCAGTATTTT
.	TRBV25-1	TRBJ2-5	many	CASSGYSLSGTQYF	TGTGCCAGCAGTGGATATTCCCTCTCTGGGACCCAGTACTTC
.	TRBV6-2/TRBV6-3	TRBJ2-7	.	CASSTHRVSYEQYF	TGTGCCAGCTCCACACACCGGGTCTCCTACGAGCAGTACTTC
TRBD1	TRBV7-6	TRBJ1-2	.	CASSLAATGGGDYGYTF	TGTGCCAGCAGCTTGGCAGCTACAGGGGGAGGCGACTATGGCTACACCTTC
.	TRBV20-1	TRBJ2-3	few	CSARGMGTDTQYF	TGCAGTGCTAGAGGGATGGGCACAGATACGCAGTATTTT
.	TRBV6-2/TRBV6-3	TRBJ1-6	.	CASSSAQGTNNSPLHF	TGTGCCAGCAGTTCGGCTCAGGGAACCAATAATTCACCCCTCCACTTT
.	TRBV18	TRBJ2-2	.	CASPGAGRAGELFF	TGTGCCAGCCCCGGAGCAGGACGTGCCGGGGAGCTGTTTTTT
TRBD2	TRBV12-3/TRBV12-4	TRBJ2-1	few	CASSSVAGGEQFF	TGTGCCAGCAGTTCAGTAGCGGGGGGCGAGCAGTTCTTC
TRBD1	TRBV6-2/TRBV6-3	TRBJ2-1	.	CASSTIRDRVLADEQFF	TGTGCCAGCAGTACCATAAGGGACAGGGTTTTAGCAGATGAGCAGTTCTTC
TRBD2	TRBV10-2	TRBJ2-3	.	CASSAKRGGTTDTQYF	TGCGCCAGCAGTGCGAAGCGGGGGGGGACCACAGATACGCAGTATTTT
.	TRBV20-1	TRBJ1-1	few	CSASSGGMNTEAFF	TGCAGTGCTAGTTCCGGGGGAATGAACACTGAAGCTTTCTTT
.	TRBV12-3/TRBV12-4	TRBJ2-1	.	CASRTDGSSYNEQFF	TGTGCCAGCAGAACGGACGGTAGCTCCTACAATGAGCAGTTCTTC
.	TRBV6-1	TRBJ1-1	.	CASSEDSRWYTEAFF	TGTGCCAGCAGTGAGGACAGTAGGTGGTACACTGAAGCTTTCTTT
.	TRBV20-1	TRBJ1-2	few	CSASPGEGYTF	TGCAGTGCCTCCCCGGGGGAAGGCTACACCTTC
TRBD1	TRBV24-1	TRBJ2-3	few	CATSGTDGPTDTQYF	TGTGCCACCTCTGGGACAGACGGGCCCACAGATACGCAGTATTTT
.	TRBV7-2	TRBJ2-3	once	CASSLQGRPSTDTQYF	TGTGCCAGCAGCTTACAAGGGCGACCTAGCACAGATACGCAGTATTTT
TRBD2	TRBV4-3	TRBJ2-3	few	CASSQNGGGRGTDTQYF	TGCGCCAGCAGCCAAAATGGGGGGGGGAGAGGCACAGATACGCAGTATTTT
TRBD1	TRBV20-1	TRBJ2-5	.	CSARAEDRGPETQYF	TGCAGTGCTAGAGCTGAGGACAGGGGGCCGGAGACCCAGTACTTC
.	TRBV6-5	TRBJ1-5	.	CASSYSIGGAGLWPQHF	TGTGCCAGCAGTTACTCGATAGGGGGGGCAGGGCTATGGCCCCAGCATTTT
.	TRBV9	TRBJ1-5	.	CASSVDMNQPQHF	TGTGCCAGCAGCGTAGACATGAACCAGCCCCAGCATTTT
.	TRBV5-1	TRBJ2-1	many	CASRAGTAGYNEQFF	TGCGCCAGCAGGGCCGGGACCGCCGGATACAATGAGCAGTTCTTC
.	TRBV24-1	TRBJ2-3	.	CATSLQGDTQYF	TGTGCCACCAGCCTACAGGGAGATACGCAGTATTTT
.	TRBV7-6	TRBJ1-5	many	CASSLGSGYSNQPQHF	TGTGCCAGCAGCTTAGGGTCGGGTTATAGCAATCAGCCCCAGCATTTT
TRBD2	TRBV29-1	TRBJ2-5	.	CSVEGLTRETQYF	TGCAGCGTTGAGGGACTAACTCGGGAGACCCAGTACTTC
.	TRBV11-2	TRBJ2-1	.	CASSHWPRPGTLSNEQFF	TGTGCCAGCAGCCACTGGCCGCGGCCCGGGACCTTAAGCAATGAGCAGTTCTTC
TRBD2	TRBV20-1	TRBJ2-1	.	CSARSSGGSSYNEQFF	TGCAGTGCTAGGTCTAGCGGGGGGAGCTCCTACAATGAGCAGTTCTTC